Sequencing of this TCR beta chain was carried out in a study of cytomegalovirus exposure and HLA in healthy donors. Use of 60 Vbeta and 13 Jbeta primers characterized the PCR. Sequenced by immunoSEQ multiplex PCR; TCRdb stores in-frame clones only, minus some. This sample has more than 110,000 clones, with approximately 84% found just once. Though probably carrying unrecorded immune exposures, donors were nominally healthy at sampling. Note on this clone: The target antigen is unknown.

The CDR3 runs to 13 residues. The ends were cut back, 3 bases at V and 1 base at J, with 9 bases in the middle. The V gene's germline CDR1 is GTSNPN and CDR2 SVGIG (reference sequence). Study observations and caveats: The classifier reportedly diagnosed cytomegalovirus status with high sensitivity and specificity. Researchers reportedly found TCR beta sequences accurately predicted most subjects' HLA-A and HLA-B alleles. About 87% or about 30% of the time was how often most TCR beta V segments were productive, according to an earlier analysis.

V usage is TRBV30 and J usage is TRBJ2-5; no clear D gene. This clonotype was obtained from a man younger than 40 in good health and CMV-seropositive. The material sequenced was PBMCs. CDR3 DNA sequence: TGTGCCTGGAGCCCAGGTTCCCAAGAGACCCAGTACTTC. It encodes CAWSPGSQETQYF.